This TCR beta chain is drawn from a study of early T cells in non-severe SARS-CoV-2 infection. General study results and limits: Anti-spike CD8 responses were favored by VDJdb matching, which missed private and CD4 specificities.

The library protocol tagged individual cDNA molecules with unique molecular identifiers. From the 5' RACE reads, TCRdb called clonotypes with MiXCR, one entry per CDR3 protein. The sample has around 61,000 distinct CDR3 sequences; approximately 16% are singletons. This clonotype was counted between two and nine times. Its antigen is undetermined. The sequence was obtained from an adult who was a healthcare worker with PCR-confirmed SARS-CoV-2 infection or an uninfected control (not recorded which). Here the sequenced sample was whole blood, taken at baseline.

This CDR3 is CASSPPGLSPSTDTQYF. The DNA for the CDR3 is TGCGCCAGCAGCCCCCCGGGACTATCCCCTAGCACAGATACGCAGTATTTT. This sequence joins TRBV4-1 and TRBJ2-3; TRBD2 matches at 7 bases. This CDR3 is built from 17 residues. Unmatched junction bases numbered 10, after V lost 4 bases and J lost 0 bases. Looked up from germline, CDR1 is MGHRA and CDR2 is YSYEKL.